These 2 T cell receptor beta chains came from one sample sequenced in a study of T cells in Graves' hyperthyroidism and ophthalmopathy. The TCR beta CDR3 regions underwent amplification using RNA transcripts as the source. The TCR CDR3 first-round RT-PCR relied on the HTBI primer set. TCRdb called the multiplex PCR reads again in MiXCR, with one record for every CDR3 protein. In the table there are more than 550,000 distinct CDR3 sequences, 45% of which are singletons. The material sequenced was peripheral blood or thyroid tissue (not recorded which). The origin of the receptors is an adult man with Graves' disease, either hyperthyroidism or ophthalmopathy (not recorded which).

This clonotype was observed a single time. The rearrangement joins TRBV20-1 to TRBJ2-2, with TRBD2 identical over 9 bases. V shed 1 base and J 5 bases; nucleotides not matched to a gene: 5. The CDR3 has 15 amino acids. Germline V gene sequence: CDR1 DFQATT, CDR2 SNEGSKA (reference sequence). The CDR3 loop is CSARVAGVVTGELFF. CDR3 bases: TGCAGTGCTAGAGTAGCGGGAGTGGTTACCGGGGAGCTGTTTTTT.

This clonotype was picked up one time. The chain has TRBV20-1 and TRBJ2-5; D perhaps matches TRBD1 (5 bases). Germline V CDR1 and CDR2: DFQATT, SNEGSKA (reference sequence). V was clipped by 3 bases and J by 4 bases, with 12 bases between them. This CDR3 has 13 residues. DNA of the CDR3: TGCAGTGCTAGTTTGGTGGGGCTAGAGACCCAGTACTTC. Translated, it gives CSASLVGLETQYF.